The present T cell receptor (beta chain) was sequenced within a study of T-cell memory formation after mild COVID-19. At the level of the study: For the most part, TCR clusters were specific to one donor. Study outcomes and limitations: Contracting CD8+ clones were enriched in EMRA, CD4+ mainly in CM and EM.

This clonotype was detected many times. Its target is unknown. The CDR3 is 12 residues long. Germline V gene data show CDR1 as DFQATT and CDR2 as SNEGSKA (reference sequence). The V gene end was trimmed by 1 base and the J gene end by 8 bases; junction bases not matched to a gene: 1. Amplification by 5'RACE using constant-segment primers produced TCR alpha and TCR beta cDNA libraries that carried sample barcodes and UMIs. Using its own MiXCR run on the 5' RACE reads, TCRdb lists one record per CDR3 protein. The sample consists of roughly 160,000 distinct CDR3 sequences, around 10% of them appearing once.

The clonotype comes from a man between 18 and 35 years old who had mild COVID-19 (a few samples of this study predate the infection). Cell type and time point are not known. The chain combines TRBV20-1 with TRBJ2-1, with 8 bases that match TRBD2. Input material: PBMCs or a T cell subset sorted from them (not recorded which). The CDR3 is CSARVGGDEQFF. Written as DNA, the CDR3 is TGCAGTGCTAGAGTCGGGGGGGATGAGCAGTTCTTC.